Following are 12 T cell receptor beta chains from one sample sequenced in a study of OX40 agonist ivuxolimab in advanced cancers. Libraries were prepared by immunoSEQ multiplex PCR; TCRdb keeps only in-frame clonotypes and omits some of them. Of some 50,000 clones in the sample, approximately 90% were seen once. The material sequenced was CD4+ or CD8+ T cells sorted from blood, taken in a trial of the OX40 agonist ivuxolimab. These receptors originate from an adult with an advanced solid tumor such as melanoma, head and neck, liver or kidney cancer.

This clone has only a few counts. The chain couples TRBV19 to TRBJ2-7, with TRBD1 matching 7 bases. The CDR3 has 13 amino acids. Germline V gene sequence: CDR1 LNHDA, CDR2 SQIVND (reference sequence). V was clipped by 1 base and J by 4 bases; unmatched bases: 1. The CDR3, as DNA: TGTGCCAGTAGTATAGCAGGGGGTTACGAGCAGTACTTC. It encodes CASSIAGGYEQYF.

This clone appeared a few times. The chain uses TRBV27 and TRBJ1-6; 8 bases map to TRBD1. Trimming cost V 4 bases and J 9 bases; bases outside gene matches: 8. The germline CDR1 and CDR2 sequences are MNHEY and SMNVEV (reference sequence). The CDR3 covers 15 residues. CDR3 sequence: CASSSWTGYSSPLHF. The CDR3 DNA follows: TGTGCCAGCAGTTCGTGGACAGGGTACAGTTCACCCCTCCACTTT.

The chain links TRBV27 to TRBJ1-4; D might be TRBD1 (5 bases). Germline V gene sequence: CDR1 MNHEY, CDR2 SMNVEV (reference sequence). Trimming removed 2 bases from V and 8 bases from J, with 15 bases in between. CDR3 size: 15 residues. The CDR3 bases are TGTGCCAGCAGTTTAGGGCAGGGTTTAGGCGAAAAACTGTTTTTT. Translation gives CASSLGQGLGEKLFF.

V gene TRBV18 combines with J gene TRBJ1-3; D gene ambiguous. Germline CDR1 is KGHSH and CDR2 is LQKENI. The V end was cut by 6 bases, the J end by 0 bases, with 12 bases between. The CDR3 covers 15 residues. DNA for the CDR3: TGTGCCAGCTCCCTTCCCCCAGGCTCTGGAAACACCATATATTTT. Translating gives CASSLPPGSGNTIYF.

The chain is built from TRBV6-5 and TRBJ2-7; TRBD2 aligns across 8 bases. The CDR3 has 14 residues. V was pared by 5 bases and J by 5 bases, with 8 bases of the junction left unmatched. Germline V lookup: CDR1 MNHEY, CDR2 SVGAGI. DNA of the CDR3: TGTGCCAGCAGTCATGCGGGAGGACTCAACGAGCAGTACTTC. Translating gives CASSHAGGLNEQYF.

A few counts support this clone. The junction and the germline gene differ at one end; a read error may be behind it. This sample also contains other DNA sequences that code for the same CDR3. CDR3 bases: TGTGCCAGCAGCTTGAGGGCAGGTTTGCCTGAAGAACTGTTTTTT. It is translated as CASSLRAGLPEELFF. The chain employs TRBV5-4 and TRBJ1-4; D is ambiguous. CDR3 size: 15 residues. The germline V gene encodes CDR1 SGHNT and CDR2 YYREEE (reference sequence).

V is TRBV11-2 and J is TRBJ2-7, with unresolved D. CDR1 SGHAT and CDR2 FQNNGV come from the germline V gene. V shed 1 base and J shed 3 bases, with 4 bases lying between them. This CDR3 spans 12 amino acids. In DNA, the CDR3 is TGTGCCAGCAGCTTAGCCAACTACGAGCAGTACTTC. This encodes CASSLANYEQYF.

The DNA for the CDR3 is TGTGCCAGCAGCCTCACCGGACTAAGCGGGAGGGGCCAAGAGCAGTACTTC. Its protein is CASSLTGLSGRGQEQYF. The chain combines TRBV27 with TRBJ2-7, with 10 nucleotides matching TRBD2. This CDR3 region has 17 residues. Trimming cost V 6 bases and J 7 bases; bases outside gene matches: 18. From germline, CDR1 is MNHEY and CDR2 SMNVEV (reference sequence).

V gene TRBV29-1 combines with J gene TRBJ1-1, with TRBD1 identical over 7 bases. CDR3 length: 13 residues. V gave up 4 bases and J gave up 4 bases; unmatched junction bases: 6. The germline V gene has CDR1 SQVTM and CDR2 ANQGSEA. The CDR3 protein is CSVAAGGGTEAFF. CDR3 coding DNA: TGCAGCGTTGCAGCAGGGGGGGGCACTGAAGCTTTCTTT. The full variable domain, rest sourced from reference TRBV29-1 and TRBJ1-1, is SAVISQKPSRDICQRGTSLTIQCQVDSQVTMMFWYRQQPGQSLTLIATANQGSEATYESGFVIDKFPISRPNLTFSTLTVSNMSPEDSSIYLCSVAAGGGTEAFFGQGTRLTVV.

This clone was counted a single time. V usage is TRBV19 and J usage is TRBJ2-1; 7 bases line up with TRBD2. Per the germline V gene, CDR1 is LNHDA and CDR2 is SQIVND (reference sequence). V dropped 4 bases and J dropped 5; count of bases not matched to a gene: 11. The CDR3 has 16 amino acids. The CDR3 sequence: CASSTRGGGGNNEQFF. The CDR3 coding sequence is TGTGCCAGTAGTACTAGGGGCGGCGGGGGTAACAATGAGCAGTTCTTC. Filled out from reference TRBV19 and TRBJ2-1, the complete variable domain reads DGGITQSPKYLFRKEGQNVTLSCEQNLNHDAMYWYRQDPGQGLRLIYYSQIVNDFQKGDIAEGYSVSREKKESFPLTVTSAQKNPTAFYLCASSTRGGGGNNEQFFGPGTRLTVL.

The rearrangement uses TRBV28 and TRBJ1-1; D ambiguous. The V end was cut by 7 bases, the J end by 0 bases, with 9 bases between. Germline V gene lookup returns CDR1 MDHEN and CDR2 SYDVKM. This CDR3 region has 13 residues. This CDR3 reads CASTPRMNTEAFF. CDR3 DNA: TGTGCCAGCACCCCGAGAATGAACACTGAAGCTTTCTTT.

The CDR3 reads CASNLAGSYNEQFF. The CDR3 region has the DNA TGTGCCAGCAACCTAGCGGGCTCCTACAATGAGCAGTTCTTC. The rearrangement uses TRBV6-6 and TRBJ2-1; 8 bases line up with TRBD2. With 7 bases clipped from V and 0 bases from J, the junction kept 2 bases outside the gene matches. The CDR3 runs to 14 residues. From germline, CDR1 is MNHNY and CDR2 SVGAGI (reference sequence).